The 21 T cell receptor beta chains in this list originate from one sample, sequenced in a study of T cells in Graves' hyperthyroidism and ophthalmopathy. The TCR beta CDR3 regions underwent amplification using RNA transcripts as the source. First-round RT-PCR targeting the TCR CDR3 was performed with the HTBI primer set. TCRdb re-analysed the multiplex PCR reads in MiXCR, keeping a single row per CDR3 protein. This table holds about 570,000 distinct CDR3 sequences, 46% found once. The source material was peripheral blood or thyroid tissue (not recorded which). Receptors originate from an adult woman with Graves' disease, either hyperthyroidism or ophthalmopathy (not recorded which).

This clonotype was found many times. The chain recombines TRBV12-3 or TRBV12-4 with TRBJ1-2; 7 bases map to TRBD1. Unmatched junction bases numbered 6, after V lost 5 bases and J lost 3 bases. The CDR3 is 14 residues long. CDR3 in amino acids: CASSNRQGYYGYTF. CDR3 DNA: TGTGCCAGCAGTAACCGACAGGGATACTATGGCTACACCTTC.

This clonotype has at least ten counts. The chain recombines TRBV7-9 with TRBJ2-7, with no clear D. The V and J ends lost 5 bases and 4 bases respectively, with 9 bases between them. The CDR3 is 12 residues long. Germline lookup yields CDR1 SEHNR and CDR2 FQNEAQ (reference sequence). CDR3: CASSPALYEQYF. The CDR3 DNA sequence: TGTGCCAGCAGCCCGGCGTTATACGAGCAGTACTTC.

The V and J genes are TRBV12-3 or TRBV12-4 and TRBJ2-6; 12 nucleotides align to TRBD2. The CDR3 contains 17 residues. V was clipped by 8 bases and J by 4 bases; unmatched bases: 9. The CDR3 protein is CASGGLAGLKGANVLTF. The DNA for the CDR3 is TGTGCCAGCGGGGGACTAGCGGGTTTGAAAGGGGCCAACGTCCTGACTTTC.

This clonotype was seen a handful of times. The chain has TRBV28 and TRBJ1-3; D uncertain. The V end was cut by 6 bases, the J end by 2 bases, with 11 bases between. CDR1 and CDR2 (germline): MDHEN, SYDVKM. The CDR3 contains 14 residues. CDR3 sequence reads: CASSPVWTGNTIYF. In nucleotides, the CDR3 is TGTGCCAGCAGCCCTGTTTGGACTGGAAACACCATATATTTT.

This clonotype was counted many times. V usage is TRBV6-6 and J usage is TRBJ1-6; D ambiguous. Trimming removed 7 bases from V and 5 bases from J, with 9 bases in between. The CDR3 sequence is 13 residues long. Germline CDR1 reads MNHNY; CDR2 reads SVGAGI (reference sequence). The CDR3 loop is CASKDLDNSPLHF. CDR3 DNA sequence: TGTGCCAGCAAAGACCTAGATAATTCACCCCTCCACTTT.

This clonotype showed up just once. V and J are TRBV10-2 and TRBJ2-7, with 8 bases lining up with TRBD1. Unmatched junction bases numbered 6, after V lost 3 bases and J lost 2 bases. The CDR3 is made up of 15 amino acids. From germline, CDR1 is WSHSY and CDR2 SAAADI. The CDR3 spells CASSDSGTGTYEQYF. The CDR3 nucleotides are TGCGCCAGCAGTGACTCCGGGACAGGCACCTACGAGCAGTACTTC.

This clonotype has ten or more counts. The chain joins TRBV12-3 or TRBV12-4 to TRBJ1-5; 8 nucleotides match TRBD1. The CDR3 contains 15 residues. Trimming removed 3 bases from V and 4 bases from J; junction bases left unmatched: 5. CDR3 sequence reads: CASSFGTGVNQPQHF. CDR3 coding DNA: TGTGCCAGCAGTTTTGGGACAGGTGTTAATCAGCCCCAGCATTTT.

The chain carries TRBV19 and TRBJ2-5; D not resolved. With 9 bases removed from V and 5 bases from J, the gap between germline ends came to 19 bases. Germline V gene data show CDR1 as LNHDA and CDR2 as SQIVND (reference sequence). There are 14 residues in the CDR3. CDR3 bases: TGTGCCAGCCGAGACGGCGACCTAAGGGAGACCCAGTACTTC. Translation gives CASRDGDLRETQYF.

This clonotype was seen at least ten times. V usage is TRBV10-3 and J usage is TRBJ2-2; 11 bases align to TRBD1. The CDR3 length is 14 residues. CDR1 and CDR2 from the germline V gene are ENHRY and SYGVKD. V trimming: 8 bases; J trimming: 4 bases; junction bases outside the gene matches: 3. In DNA form, the CDR3 reads TGTGCCATCTCCGGGACAGGGGGCACCGGGGAGCTGTTTTTT. As protein: CAISGTGGTGELFF.

With respect to this clonotype: This may be a read error: a much more frequent sequence differs by one nucleotide. This chain uses TRBV6-5 with TRBJ2-2, with D perhaps matching TRBD2 (6 bases). Germline CDR1 reads MNHEY; CDR2 reads SVGAGI. CDR3 size: 14 residues. The DNA for the CDR3 is TGTGCCAGCAGGGGGCAGGGTACTTCCGGGGGGCTGTTTTTT. Protein sequence: CASRGQGTSGGLFF.

In this sample, this clonotype turned up many times. The chain links TRBV20-1 to TRBJ2-7, with no clear D. CDR1 and CDR2 (germline): DFQATT, SNEGSKA (reference sequence). The CDR3 covers 12 residues. Between the trimmed V and J ends, which lost 2 bases and 2 bases, there was a span of 7 bases. The CDR3 sequence is CSARTGTYEQYF. The CDR3 DNA sequence: TGCAGTGCTAGAACCGGTACCTACGAGCAGTACTTC.

This clonotype was seen repeatedly, ten times or more. J is TRBJ1-2 and V is TRBV10-3; the D is unclear. This CDR3 has 20 amino acids. The V gene's germline CDR1 is ENHRY and CDR2 SYGVKD. V lost 3 bases, J lost 2 bases, and 28 bases lay in between. CDR3 DNA sequence: TGTGCCATCAGTGACCTGAGCTGGGGATCCACGTCCGGCGGGAACTATGGCTACACCTTC. The encoded protein is CAISDLSWGSTSGGNYGYTF.

This sequence joins TRBV10-3 and TRBJ1-6; a weak D match, TRBD1 (6 bases). CDR1 ENHRY and CDR2 SYGVKD come from the germline V gene. V lost 3 bases and J 9 bases, leaving 15 bases between the germline ends. CDR3 length: 15 residues. The CDR3 coding sequence is TGTGCCATCAGTGAAAGAGCGACAGGTATTTCACCCCTCCACTTT. Amino acids: CAISERATGISPLHF.

This clonotype was seen at least ten times. The rearrangement uses TRBV6-1 and TRBJ2-7, with 8 bases matching TRBD1. With V trimmed by 11 bases and J by 0 bases, 12 bases remained unmatched. Germline values: CDR1 MNHNS, CDR2 SASEGT. The CDR3 is 15 residues long. The DNA for the CDR3 is TGTGCCGGGAGTGGACAGGGTGTCAGCTCCTACGAGCAGTACTTC. Its translation is CAGSGQGVSSYEQYF.

The chain uses TRBV20-1 and TRBJ2-2; perhaps D is TRBD1 or TRBD2 (5 bases each). Germline values: CDR1 DFQATT, CDR2 SNEGSKA (reference sequence). V shed 6 bases and J shed 3 bases, with 14 bases lying between them. This CDR3 spans 14 amino acids. CDR3 sequence: CSAHRDQDTGELFF. CDR3 coding DNA: TGCAGTGCCCACCGGGACCAAGACACCGGGGAGCTGTTTTTT.

The V and J genes are TRBV24-1 and TRBJ2-1; D perhaps matches TRBD2 (5 bases). The CDR3 is 14 residues long. V lost 5 bases, J lost 5 bases, and 12 bases lay in between. Germline loops: CDR1 KGHDR, CDR2 SFDVKD. The CDR3 coding sequence is TGTGCCACCAGTGTAGGACTCGGAAACAATGAGCAGTTCTTC. Translation gives CATSVGLGNNEQFF.

The chain uses TRBV7-2 and TRBJ2-7; 7 bases agree with TRBD2. Losses at the gene ends were 3 bases for V and 4 bases for J; bases not matched to a gene: 15. The CDR3 is made up of 17 amino acids. Germline V gene lookup returns CDR1 SGHTA and CDR2 FQGNSA. CDR3 nucleotides: TGTGCCAGCAGCTTTTTTCCCCTGGCGGGAGATGGGTACGAGCAGTACTTC. This codes for CASSFFPLAGDGYEQYF.

The chain uses TRBV28 and TRBJ2-2; D is unresolved. This CDR3 region has 12 residues. V gave up 5 bases and J gave up 4 bases, with 5 bases separating them. Germline V lookup: CDR1 MDHEN, CDR2 SYDVKM. The CDR3 reads CASSGPTGELFF. The CDR3 DNA is TGTGCCAGCAGTGGACCCACCGGGGAGCTGTTTTTT. The whole variable domain, filled in from reference TRBV28 and TRBJ2-2, reads DVKVTQSSRYLVKRTGEKVFLECVQDMDHENMFWYRQDPGLGLRLIYFSYDVKMKEKGDIPEGYSVSREKKERFSLILESASTNQTSMYLCASSGPTGELFFGEGSRLTVL.

A note on this clonotype: In this CDR3 the conserved last residue, phenylalanine or tryptophan, is missing, so a read error is likely. This chain connects TRBV7-9 to TRBJ2-5; 8 bases line up with TRBD1. CDR3 length: 16 residues. Looked up from germline, CDR1 is SEHNR and CDR2 is FQNEAQ (reference sequence). The CDR3 spells CASSLDRAGYRESQYL. The CDR3 nucleotides read TGTGCCAGCAGCCTGGACAGGGCCGGCTATCGAGAGTCCCAGTACCTC.

This clonotype was observed at least ten times. The rearrangement joins TRBV5-1 to TRBJ2-2, with 7 bases lining up with TRBD2. Germline CDR1 reads SGHRS; CDR2 reads YFSETQ. The CDR3 is made up of 16 amino acids. J was trimmed by 8 bases and V by 4 bases; bases with no gene match: 14. CDR3 sequence: CASSGTPGGGGGELFF. The CDR3 DNA reads as TGCGCCAGCAGCGGTACCCCTGGCGGGGGAGGAGGGGAGCTGTTTTTT.

The J gene is TRBJ1-5, the V gene TRBV7-3, with D possibly TRBD1 on 6 matching bases. Germline-derived CDR1 and CDR2 are SGHTA and FQGTGA. The V end was cut by 5 bases, the J end by 14 bases, with 22 bases between. The CDR3 totals 14 residues. The CDR3 coding sequence is TGTGCCAGCAGCCTAAGGGGGGGTCTCGCAGGCGAGCATTTT. It encodes CASSLRGGLAGEHF.